These T cell receptor beta chains were read from a single sample in a study of cytomegalovirus exposure and HLA in healthy donors. TCRdb keeps only in-frame clones here, not all; method: immunoSEQ multiplex PCR. The sample lists over 100,000 clones; about 76% were seen once. Material for sequencing was PBMCs. All receptors derive from a man aged 30 to 45 in good health and CMV-seropositive. The CDR3 runs from the conserved cysteine through the conserved F or W. Fields, in order: V gene, D gene, J gene, clone size, CDR3 protein, CDR3 DNA. A D gene is named only where the DNA matches it firmly. Clone size is not always given. Where it is, it says once, few, many or a class for expanded clones.

TRBV27,NA,TRBJ1-6,NA,CASSPREFYSPLHF,TGTGCCAGCAGTCCACGGGAGTTCTATTCACCCCTCCACTTT
TRBV9,NA,TRBJ2-2,NA,CASSVGLADYTGELFF,TGTGCCAGCAGCGTAGGCCTAGCAGACTACACCGGGGAGCTGTTTTTT
TRBV28,NA,TRBJ1-1,NA,CASSLGGNTEAFF,TGTGCCAGCAGTTTAGGAGGGAATACTGAAGCTTTCTTT
TRBV12-5,TRBD1,TRBJ1-3,NA,CASGRNRGLSGNTIYF,TGTGCTAGTGGACGAAACAGGGGACTCTCTGGAAACACCATATATTTT
TRBV9,TRBD1,TRBJ1-1,NA,CASSVAGGPNTEAFF,TGTGCCAGCAGCGTGGCAGGGGGGCCTAACACTGAAGCTTTCTTT
TRBV11-2,NA,TRBJ2-3,NA,CASSAQGGGDRDTQYF,TGTGCCAGCAGCGCCCAGGGAGGGGGTGACCGGGATACGCAGTATTTT
TRBV6-5,NA,TRBJ1-6,NA,CASSYDGVGNSPLHF,TGTGCCAGCAGTTACGACGGGGTGGGTAATTCACCCCTCCACTTT
TRBV4-3,NA,TRBJ2-1,NA,CASSHYLRDNEQFF,TGCGCCAGCAGCCACTACCTGCGGGACAATGAGCAGTTCTTC
TRBV12-5,TRBD1,TRBJ2-1,few,CASAPGQAYNEQFF,TGTGCTAGTGCCCCCGGACAGGCCTACAATGAGCAGTTCTTC
TRBV9,NA,TRBJ1-2,NA,CASSVGSNLSGYTF,TGTGCCAGCAGCGTAGGCAGTAACCTCTCTGGCTACACCTTC